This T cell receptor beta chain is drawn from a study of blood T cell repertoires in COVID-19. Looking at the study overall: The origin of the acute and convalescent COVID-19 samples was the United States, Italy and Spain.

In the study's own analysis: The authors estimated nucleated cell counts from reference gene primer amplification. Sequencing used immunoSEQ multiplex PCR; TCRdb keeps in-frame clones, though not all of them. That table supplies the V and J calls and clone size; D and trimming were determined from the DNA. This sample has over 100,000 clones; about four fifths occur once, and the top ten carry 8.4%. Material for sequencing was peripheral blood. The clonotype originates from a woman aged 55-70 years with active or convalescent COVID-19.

This CDR3 reads CASSDSYGGDTGELFF. The CDR3 coding sequence is TGTGCCAGCAGTGATTCATACGGGGGGGACACCGGGGAGCTGTTTTTT. V gene TRBV6-4 combines with J gene TRBJ2-2, with 8 bases identical to TRBD2. V dropped 3 bases and J dropped 3; count of bases not matched to a gene: 6. The CDR3 is 16 amino acids. Germline loops: CDR1 MRHNA, CDR2 SNTAGT.